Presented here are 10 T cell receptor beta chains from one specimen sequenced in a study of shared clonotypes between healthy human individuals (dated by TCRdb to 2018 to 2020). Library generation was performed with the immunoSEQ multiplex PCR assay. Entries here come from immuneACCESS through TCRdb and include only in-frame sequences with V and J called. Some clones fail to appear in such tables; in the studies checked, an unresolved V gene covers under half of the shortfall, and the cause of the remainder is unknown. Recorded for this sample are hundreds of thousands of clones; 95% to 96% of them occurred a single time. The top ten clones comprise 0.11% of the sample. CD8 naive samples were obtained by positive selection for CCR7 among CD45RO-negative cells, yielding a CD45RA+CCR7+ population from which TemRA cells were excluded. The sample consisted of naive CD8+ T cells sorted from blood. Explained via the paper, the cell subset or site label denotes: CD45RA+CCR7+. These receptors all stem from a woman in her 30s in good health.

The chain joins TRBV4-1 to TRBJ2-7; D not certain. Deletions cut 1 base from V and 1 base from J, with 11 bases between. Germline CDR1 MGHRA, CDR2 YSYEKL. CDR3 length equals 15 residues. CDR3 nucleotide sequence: TGCGCCAGCAGCCAAGGCCCAGACAATTCCTACGAGCAGTACTTC. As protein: CASSQGPDNSYEQYF.

CDR3 in DNA: TGTGCCAGCAGTGATAACAGGGGGGTTACAAATGAGCAGTTCTTC. Amino acid sequence: CASSDNRGVTNEQFF. The gene calls are TRBV6-4 and TRBJ2-1, with 8 bases that match TRBD1. The CDR3 extends over 15 amino acids. With V trimmed by 3 bases and J by 7 bases, 8 bases remained unmatched. From germline, CDR1 is MRHNA and CDR2 SNTAGT.

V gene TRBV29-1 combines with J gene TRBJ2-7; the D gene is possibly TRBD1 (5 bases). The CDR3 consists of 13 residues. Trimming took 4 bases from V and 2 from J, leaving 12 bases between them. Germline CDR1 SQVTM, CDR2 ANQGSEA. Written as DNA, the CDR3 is TGCAGCGTTGTTGACAGCACTACCTACGAGCAGTACTTC. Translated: CSVVDSTTYEQYF.

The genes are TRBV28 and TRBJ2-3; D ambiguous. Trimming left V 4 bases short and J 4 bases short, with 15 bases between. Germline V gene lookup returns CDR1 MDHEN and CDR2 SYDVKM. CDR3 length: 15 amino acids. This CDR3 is CASSSSAPWADTQYF. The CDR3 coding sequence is TGTGCCAGCAGTTCCTCGGCCCCATGGGCAGATACGCAGTATTTT.

In nucleotides, the CDR3 is TGTGCCAGTAGTCAGGGGAATAATTCACCCCTCCACTTT. This translates into CASSQGNNSPLHF. The chain combines TRBV19 with TRBJ1-6; weak D call: TRBD1 (6 bases). The ends were cut back, 5 bases at V and 5 bases at J, with 7 bases in the middle. The CDR3 runs to 13 residues. Germline CDR1 is LNHDA and CDR2 is SQIVND (reference sequence).

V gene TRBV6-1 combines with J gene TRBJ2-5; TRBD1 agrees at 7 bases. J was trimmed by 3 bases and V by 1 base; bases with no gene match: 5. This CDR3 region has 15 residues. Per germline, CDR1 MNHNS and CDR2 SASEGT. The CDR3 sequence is CASSEGWGTEETQYF. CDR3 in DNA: TGTGCCAGCAGTGAAGGGTGGGGGACAGAAGAGACCCAGTACTTC.

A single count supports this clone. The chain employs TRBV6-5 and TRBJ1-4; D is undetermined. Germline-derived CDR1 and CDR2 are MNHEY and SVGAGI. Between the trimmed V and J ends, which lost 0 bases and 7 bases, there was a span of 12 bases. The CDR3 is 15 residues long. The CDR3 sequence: CASSYSGPKVEKLFF. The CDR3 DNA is TGTGCCAGCAGTTACTCCGGGCCCAAGGTTGAAAAACTGTTTTTT.

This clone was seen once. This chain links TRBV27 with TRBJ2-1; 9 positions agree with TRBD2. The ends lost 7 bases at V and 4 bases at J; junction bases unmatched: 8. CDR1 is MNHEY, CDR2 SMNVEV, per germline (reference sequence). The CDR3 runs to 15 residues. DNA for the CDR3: TGTGCCAGCAACCTACTAGCGGGCCCATACAATGAGCAGTTCTTC. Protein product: CASNLLAGPYNEQFF.

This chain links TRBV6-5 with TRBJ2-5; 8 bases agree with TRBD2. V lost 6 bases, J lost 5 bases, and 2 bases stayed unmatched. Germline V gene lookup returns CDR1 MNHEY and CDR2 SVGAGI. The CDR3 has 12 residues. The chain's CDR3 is CASRPGGETQYF. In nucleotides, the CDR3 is TGTGCCAGCAGACCGGGAGGGGAGACCCAGTACTTC.

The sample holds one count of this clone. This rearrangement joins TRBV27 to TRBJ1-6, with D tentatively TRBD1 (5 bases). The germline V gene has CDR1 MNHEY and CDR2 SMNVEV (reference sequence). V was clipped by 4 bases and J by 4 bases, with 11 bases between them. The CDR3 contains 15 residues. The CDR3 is CASSSGTRYNSPLHF. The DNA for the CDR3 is TGTGCCAGCAGTTCAGGGACCCGATATAATTCACCCCTCCACTTT.